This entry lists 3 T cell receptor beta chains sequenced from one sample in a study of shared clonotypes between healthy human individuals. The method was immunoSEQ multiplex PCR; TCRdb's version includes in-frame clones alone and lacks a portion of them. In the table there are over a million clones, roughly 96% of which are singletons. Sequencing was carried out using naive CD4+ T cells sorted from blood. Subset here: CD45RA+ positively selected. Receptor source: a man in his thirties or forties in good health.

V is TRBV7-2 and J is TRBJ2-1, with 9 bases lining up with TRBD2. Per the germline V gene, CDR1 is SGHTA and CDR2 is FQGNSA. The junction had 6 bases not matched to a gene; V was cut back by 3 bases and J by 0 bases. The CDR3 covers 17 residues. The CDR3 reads CASSFGAGGSSYNEQFF. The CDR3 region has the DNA TGTGCCAGCAGCTTTGGGGCGGGAGGGAGCTCCTACAATGAGCAGTTCTTC.

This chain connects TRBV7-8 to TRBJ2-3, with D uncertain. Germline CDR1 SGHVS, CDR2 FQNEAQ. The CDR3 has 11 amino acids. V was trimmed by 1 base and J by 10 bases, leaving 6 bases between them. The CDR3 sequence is CASSLGLAQYF. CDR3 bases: TGTGCCAGCAGCTTAGGTTTGGCGCAGTATTTT.

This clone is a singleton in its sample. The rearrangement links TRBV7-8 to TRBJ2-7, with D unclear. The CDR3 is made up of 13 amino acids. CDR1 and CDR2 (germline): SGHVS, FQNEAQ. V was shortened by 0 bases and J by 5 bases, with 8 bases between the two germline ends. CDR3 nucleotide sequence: TGTGCCAGCAGCTTAGCGGTCCGGGACGAGCAGTACTTC. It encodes CASSLAVRDEQYF.